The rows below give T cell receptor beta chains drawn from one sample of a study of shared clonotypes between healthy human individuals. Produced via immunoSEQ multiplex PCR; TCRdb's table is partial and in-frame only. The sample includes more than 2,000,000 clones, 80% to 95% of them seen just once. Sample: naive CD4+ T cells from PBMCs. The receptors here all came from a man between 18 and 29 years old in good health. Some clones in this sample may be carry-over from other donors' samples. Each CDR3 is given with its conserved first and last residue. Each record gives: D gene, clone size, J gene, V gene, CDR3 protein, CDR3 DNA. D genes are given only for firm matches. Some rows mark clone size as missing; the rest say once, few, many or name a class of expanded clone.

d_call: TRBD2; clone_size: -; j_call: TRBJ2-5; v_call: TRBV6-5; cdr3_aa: CASSDSGLREQYF; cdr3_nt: TGTGCCAGCAGTGACTCAGGGTTGCGGGAGCAGTACTTC
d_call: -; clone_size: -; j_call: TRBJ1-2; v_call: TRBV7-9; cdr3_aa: CASSPDNGANYGYTF; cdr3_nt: TGTGCCAGCAGCCCGGACAACGGGGCAAACTATGGCTACACCTTC
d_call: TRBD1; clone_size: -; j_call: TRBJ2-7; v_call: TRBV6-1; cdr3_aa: CASSLRGQGAEQYF; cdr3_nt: TGTGCCAGCAGTCTACGGGGACAGGGGGCCGAGCAGTACTTC
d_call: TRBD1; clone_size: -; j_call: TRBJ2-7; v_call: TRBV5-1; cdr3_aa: CASSLGGTAPYEQYF; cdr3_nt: TGCGCCAGCAGCTTGGGGGGGACAGCCCCCTACGAGCAGTACTTC
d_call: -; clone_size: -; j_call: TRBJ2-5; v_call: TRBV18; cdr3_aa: CASSPGSAGETQYF; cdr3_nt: TGTGCCAGCTCACCAGGGTCTGCGGGAGAGACCCAGTACTTC
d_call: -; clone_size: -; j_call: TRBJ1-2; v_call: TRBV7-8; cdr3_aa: CASSPGMVAYGYTF; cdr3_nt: TGTGCCAGCAGCCCCGGGATGGTCGCCTATGGCTACACCTTC
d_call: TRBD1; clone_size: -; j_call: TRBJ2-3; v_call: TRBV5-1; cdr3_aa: CASSLPDRASTDTQYF; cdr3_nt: TGCGCCAGCAGCCTCCCCGACAGGGCTAGCACAGATACGCAGTATTTT
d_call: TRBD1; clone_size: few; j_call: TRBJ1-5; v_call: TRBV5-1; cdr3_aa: CASSLSTGGNQPQHF; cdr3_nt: TGCGCCAGCAGCCTTTCGACAGGGGGCAATCAGCCCCAGCATTTT
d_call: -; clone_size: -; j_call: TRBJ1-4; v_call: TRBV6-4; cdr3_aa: CASSPEPRDNEKLFF; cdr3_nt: TGTGCCAGCAGTCCCGAGCCCAGGGATAATGAAAAACTGTTTTTT
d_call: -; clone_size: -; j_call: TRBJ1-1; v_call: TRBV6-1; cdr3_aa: CASSFTGNTEAFF; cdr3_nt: TGTGCCAGCAGTTTTACGGGGAACACTGAAGCTTTCTTT
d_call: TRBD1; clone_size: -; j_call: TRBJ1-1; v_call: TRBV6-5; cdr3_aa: CASSPGQGVVTEAFF; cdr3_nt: TGTGCCAGCAGCCCCGGACAGGGGGTGGTCACTGAAGCTTTCTTT
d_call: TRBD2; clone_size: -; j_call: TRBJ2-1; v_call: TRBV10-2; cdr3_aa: CASTLSGRDYNEQFF; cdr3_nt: TGCGCCAGCACCCTTAGCGGGAGGGATTACAATGAGCAGTTCTTC